In its sample, the clone carrying this T cell receptor beta chain was seen a few times. This specimen belongs to a study of prognosis after radiotherapy for stage I lung cancer. Study overall: Distant metastases arose in several patients, median approximately seven months post-radiotherapy; over 12 had no significant progression.

The CDR3 totals 14 residues. Germline CDR1 WSHSY, CDR2 SAAADI. Trimming took off 8 bases at V and 1 base at J, with 14 bases between the two ends. Multiplex PCR in two rounds served to amplify TCR beta CDR3 from genomic DNA. TRBV and TRBJ genes each had their own specific primers in first-round PCR. Each CDR3 protein is one row after TCRdb ran MiXCR on the multiplex PCR reads. The table shows 30,000 to 40,000 distinct CDR3 sequences, with 32% occurring only once. V gene TRBV10-2 combines with J gene TRBJ1-1, with TRBD1 as a possible D gene (5 bases). The sequence came from a donor aged 50 or older with non-small cell lung cancer. Here the sequenced sample was PBMCs, taken before or after stereotactic body radiation therapy (not recorded which). The CDR3 DNA sequence: TGCGCCAGCCGAGGAGGGACCGGGAACACTGAAGCTTTCTTT. It specifies CASRGGTGNTEAFF.